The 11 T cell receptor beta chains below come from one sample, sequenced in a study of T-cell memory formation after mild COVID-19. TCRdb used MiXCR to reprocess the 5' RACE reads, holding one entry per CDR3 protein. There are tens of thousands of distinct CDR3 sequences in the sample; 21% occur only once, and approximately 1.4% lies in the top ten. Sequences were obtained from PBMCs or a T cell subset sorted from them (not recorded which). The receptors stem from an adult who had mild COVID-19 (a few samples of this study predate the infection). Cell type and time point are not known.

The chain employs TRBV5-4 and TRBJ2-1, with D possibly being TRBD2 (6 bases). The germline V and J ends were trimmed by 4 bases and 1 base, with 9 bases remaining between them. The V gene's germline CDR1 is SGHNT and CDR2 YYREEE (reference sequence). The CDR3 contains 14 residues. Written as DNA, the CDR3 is TGTGCCAGCAGCGGGACTCCGTCCTACAATGAGCAGTTCTTC. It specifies CASSGTPSYNEQFF.

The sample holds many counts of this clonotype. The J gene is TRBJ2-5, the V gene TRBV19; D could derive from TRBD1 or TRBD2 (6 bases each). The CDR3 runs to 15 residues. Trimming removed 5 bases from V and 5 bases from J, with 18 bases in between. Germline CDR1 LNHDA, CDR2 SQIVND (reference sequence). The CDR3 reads CASSSRDTPRETQYF. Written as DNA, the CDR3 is TGTGCCAGTAGTTCGCGGGACACTCCCCGGGAGACCCAGTACTTC.

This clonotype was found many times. CDR3 nucleotides: TGCAGCGCCGGGGGACAGGGTAGCTTGGACTATGGCTACACCTTC. Its translation: CSAGGQGSLDYGYTF. V usage is TRBV29-1 and J usage is TRBJ1-2, with 9 positions matching TRBD1. V lost 7 bases to trimming and J lost 3 bases; unmatched junction nucleotides: 12. This CDR3 is built from 15 residues. Germline V CDR1 and CDR2: SQVTM, ANQGSEA.

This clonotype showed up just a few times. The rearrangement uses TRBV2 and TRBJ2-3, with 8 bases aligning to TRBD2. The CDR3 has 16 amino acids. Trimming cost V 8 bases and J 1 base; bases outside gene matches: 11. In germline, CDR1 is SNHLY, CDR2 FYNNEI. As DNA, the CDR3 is TGTGCCAGCCGCCGGGAGGGGGGCGGAGGCACAGATACGCAGTATTTT. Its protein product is CASRREGGGGTDTQYF.

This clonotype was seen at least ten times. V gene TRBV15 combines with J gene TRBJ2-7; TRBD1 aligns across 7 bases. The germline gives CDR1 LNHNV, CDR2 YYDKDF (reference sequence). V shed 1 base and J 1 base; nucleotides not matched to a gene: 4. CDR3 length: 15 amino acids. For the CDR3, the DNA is TGTGCCACCAGCAGAGGACAGGGTTCATCCTACGAGCAGTACTTC. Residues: CATSRGQGSSYEQYF. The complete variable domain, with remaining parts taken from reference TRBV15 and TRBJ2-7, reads DAMVIQNPRYQVTQFGKPVTLSCSQTLNHNVMYWYQQKSSQAPKLLFHYYDKDFNNEADTPDNFQSRRPNTSFCFLDIRSPGLGDTAMYLCATSRGQGSSYEQYFGPGTRLTVT.

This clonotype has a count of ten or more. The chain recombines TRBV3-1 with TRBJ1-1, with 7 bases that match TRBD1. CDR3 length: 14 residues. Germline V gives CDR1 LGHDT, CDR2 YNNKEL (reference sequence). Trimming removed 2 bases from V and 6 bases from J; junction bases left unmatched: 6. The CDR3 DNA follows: TGTGCCAGCAGCCAACGGGACAGCCGTGCTGAAGCTTTCTTT. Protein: CASSQRDSRAEAFF.

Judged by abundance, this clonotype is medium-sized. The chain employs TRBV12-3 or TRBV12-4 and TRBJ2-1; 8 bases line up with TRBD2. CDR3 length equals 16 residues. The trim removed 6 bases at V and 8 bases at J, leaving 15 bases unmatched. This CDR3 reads CASSIAGRGARDEQFF. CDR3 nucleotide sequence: TGTGCCAGCAGCATAGCAGGGCGGGGGGCGCGGGATGAGCAGTTCTTC.

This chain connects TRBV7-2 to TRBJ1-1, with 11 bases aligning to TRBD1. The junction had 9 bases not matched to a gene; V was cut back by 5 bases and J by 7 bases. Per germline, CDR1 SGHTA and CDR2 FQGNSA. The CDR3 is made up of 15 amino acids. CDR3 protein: CASSLSGTGGNEAFF. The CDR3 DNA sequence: TGTGCCAGCAGCCTCTCCGGGACAGGGGGGAATGAAGCTTTCTTT.

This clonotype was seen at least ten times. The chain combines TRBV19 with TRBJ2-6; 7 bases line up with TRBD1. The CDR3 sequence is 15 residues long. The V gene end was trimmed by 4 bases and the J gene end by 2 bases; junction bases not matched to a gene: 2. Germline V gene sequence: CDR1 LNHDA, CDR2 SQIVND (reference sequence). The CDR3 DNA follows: TGTGCCAGTAGTACAGGGGGAGCTGGGGCCAACGTCCTGACTTTC. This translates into CASSTGGAGANVLTF.

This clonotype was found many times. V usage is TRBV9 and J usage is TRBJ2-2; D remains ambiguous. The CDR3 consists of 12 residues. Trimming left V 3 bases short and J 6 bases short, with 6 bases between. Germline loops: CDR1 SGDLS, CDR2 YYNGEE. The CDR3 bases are TGTGCCAGCAGCGGACGGCCCGGGGAGCTGTTTTTT. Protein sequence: CASSGRPGELFF.

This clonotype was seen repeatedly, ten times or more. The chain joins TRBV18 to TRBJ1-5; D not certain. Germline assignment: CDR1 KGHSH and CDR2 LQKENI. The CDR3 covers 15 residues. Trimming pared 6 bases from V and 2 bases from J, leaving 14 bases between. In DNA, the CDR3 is TGTGCCAGCTCGGTCAGTACAATCGGCAATCAGCCCCAGCATTTT. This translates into CASSVSTIGNQPQHF.